This T cell receptor beta chain originates from a study of CD8 T cells in Susac syndrome. V lost 7 bases, J lost 6 bases, and 22 bases lay in between. This CDR3 comprises 15 residues. Germline assignment: CDR1 MNHEY and CDR2 SVGAGI. From blood CD8+ and CD4+ T cells, the TCR beta chain was sequenced. Reverse transcription of about 0.5 to 1 ug RNA used random hexamers. TCRdb reprocessed the immunoSEQ multiplex PCR reads via MiXCR and lists one record per CDR3 protein. The data contain roughly 300,000 distinct CDR3 sequences, around 83% of them singletons. This TCR derives from a human donor with multiple sclerosis. Sequenced material: CD8+ T cells from PBMCs. The V call is TRBV6-5, the J call TRBJ2-7, with a tentative D call TRBD2 (6 bases). CDR3 in amino acids: CASTPWGEKTGEQYF. In nucleotides, the CDR3 is TGTGCCAGCACCCCATGGGGGGAGAAGACTGGCGAGCAGTACTTC.